The T cell receptor (beta chain) under discussion was sequenced for a study of T cell responses to AZD1222 COVID-19 vaccine. Analyses pooled second doses at about 4 or about 12 weeks. This clone was found once. What it recognizes is unknown. Study-wide results and caveats: Females made up more of the donors, who were largely white British, and clonal diversity may have come out too low.

Sequenced by immunoSEQ multiplex PCR; TCRdb stores in-frame clones only, minus some. The sample includes approximately 110,000 clones, approximately 89% of them seen just once. The receptor was derived from an adult who received the AZD1222 COVID-19 vaccine. The sample here was peripheral blood, taken 28 days after the second AZD1222 dose.

Here the CDR3 DNA reads TGTGCCAGCAGCACGATAGCGGGAGGGCTGGGGGAGCAGTACTTC. Protein sequence: CASSTIAGGLGEQYF. J is TRBJ2-7 and V is TRBV7-2, with TRBD2 identical over 11 bases. The CDR3 totals 15 residues. CDR1 is SGHTA and CDR2 is FQGNSA in the germline V gene. V shed 5 bases and J 7 bases; nucleotides not matched to a gene: 10.